Below, 24 T cell receptor beta chains from the same sample are listed, as sequenced in a study of T cells in Graves' hyperthyroidism and ophthalmopathy. Researchers amplified the TCR beta CDR3 regions from RNA transcripts. An initial round of RT-PCR targeting the TCR CDR3 relied on the HTBI primer set. TCRdb reprocessed the multiplex PCR reads via MiXCR and lists one record per CDR3 protein. Of 560,000 or so distinct CDR3 sequences in the sample, about 45% were seen once. Input material: peripheral blood or thyroid tissue (not recorded which). The receptors were gathered from a woman between 18 and 29 years old with Graves' hyperthyroidism.

This clonotype was seen at least ten times. The rearrangement uses TRBV25-1 and TRBJ1-6; D not certain. The V gene's germline CDR1 is MGHDK and CDR2 SYGVNS. The V and J ends lost 2 bases and 10 bases respectively, with 12 bases between them. The CDR3 extends over 14 amino acids. CDR3: CASSEATAGSPLHF. The DNA of the CDR3 is TGTGCCAGCAGTGAAGCAACAGCCGGGTCACCCCTCCACTTT.

The chain is built from TRBV12-3 or TRBV12-4 and TRBJ2-5; D is possibly TRBD2 (6 bases). Trimming stripped 4 bases from V and 6 bases from J, with 18 bases between. This CDR3 contains 15 residues. The CDR3 here is CASSSGGPSAKTQYF. In nucleotides, the CDR3 is TGTGCCAGCAGTTCCGGAGGGCCCTCAGCCAAGACCCAGTACTTC.

This clonotype came up a few times. This chain joins TRBV20-1 and TRBJ1-1; D is unclear. Germline CDR1 is DFQATT and CDR2 is SNEGSKA (reference sequence). The CDR3 is 13 residues long. Trimming took off 3 bases at V and 0 bases at J, with 8 bases between the two ends. The CDR3, as DNA: TGCAGTGCTAGTAGAGTCGTGAACACTGAAGCTTTCTTT. This codes for CSASRVVNTEAFF.

The rearrangement uses TRBV20-1 and TRBJ1-1, with a tentative D call TRBD1 (5 bases). Per the germline V gene, CDR1 is DFQATT and CDR2 is SNEGSKA (reference sequence). V was shortened by 6 bases and J by 1 base, with 15 bases between the two germline ends. This CDR3 contains 14 residues. In nucleotides, the CDR3 is TGCAGTGCCCGAACCGGGGGAAAGAACACTGAAGCTTTCTTT. This gives the protein CSARTGGKNTEAFF.

This chain links TRBV15 with TRBJ2-7, with TRBD2 identical over 11 bases. V dropped 5 bases and J dropped 2; count of bases not matched to a gene: 2. The CDR3 has 14 amino acids. CDR1 and CDR2 (germline): LNHNV, YYDKDF (reference sequence). The CDR3 region is CATSSTSGTYEQYF. CDR3 DNA: TGTGCCACCAGCTCGACTAGCGGGACCTACGAGCAGTACTTC.

The chain employs TRBV11-2 and TRBJ1-5; a weak D match, TRBD1 (5 bases). V was trimmed by 2 bases and J by 11 bases, leaving 10 bases between them. The CDR3 is 12 residues long. Germline V CDR1 and CDR2: SGHAT, FQNNGV. The DNA of the CDR3 is TGTGCCAGCAGCTTATTACAGGAGACCCAGCATTTT. Its translation: CASSLLQETQHF.

Comment on this clonotype: Germline and junction disagree at one end, which may indicate a read error. The chain has TRBV19 and TRBJ2-2, with TRBD1 identical over 9 bases. This CDR3 is built from 14 residues. The germline V gene has CDR1 LNHDA and CDR2 SQIVND (reference sequence). The CDR3 here is CASTWDRVPGGLFF. For the CDR3, the DNA is TGTGCCAGTACCTGGGACAGGGTGCCCGGGGGGCTGTTTTTT.

The CDR3 spells CASSLVTQGNTEAFF. The CDR3 coding sequence is TGTGCCAGCAGCTTAGTGACCCAAGGGAACACTGAAGCTTTCTTT. V is TRBV7-6 and J is TRBJ1-1; D is ambiguous. Germline V gives CDR1 SGHVS, CDR2 FNYEAQ. Trimming cost V 1 base and J 1 base, with 10 bases left between them. The CDR3 covers 15 residues.

V and J are TRBV2 and TRBJ1-1; 7 bases map to TRBD1. The trim removed 6 bases at V and 4 bases at J, leaving 17 bases unmatched. CDR3 size: 17 residues. Germline CDR1 and CDR2: SNHLY and FYNNEI. Here the CDR3 DNA reads TGTGCCAGCAGGGCGGAGAGGGGGCTTTATTGGGGCACTGAAGCTTTCTTT. Translation: CASRAERGLYWGTEAFF.

This clonotype was seen many times. V usage is TRBV24-1 and J usage is TRBJ1-2, with D possibly matching TRBD1 (6 bases). Between the trimmed V and J ends, which lost 3 bases and 8 bases, there was a span of 9 bases. Looked up from germline, CDR1 is KGHDR and CDR2 is SFDVKD. The CDR3 totals 12 residues. The CDR3 here is CATSDPGTGYTF. As DNA, the CDR3 is TGTGCCACCAGTGATCCTGGGACAGGCTACACCTTC.

In this sample, this clonotype turned up many times. The gene calls are TRBV10-3 and TRBJ1-5; 8 bases are a match to TRBD1. The CDR3 runs 14 residues. Looked up from germline, CDR1 is ENHRY and CDR2 is SYGVKD. J gave up 7 bases and V 0 bases, and 2 bases lay outside the gene matches. CDR3 sequence: CAISESTGGQPQHF. In DNA, the CDR3 is TGTGCCATCAGTGAGTCTACAGGGGGACAGCCCCAGCATTTT.

There are many counts of this clonotype. For the CDR3, the DNA is TGCAGTGCCGGGGGGACAGGGGGCGATAAGACTGGAAACACCATATATTTT. This gives the protein CSAGGTGGDKTGNTIYF. The rearrangement uses TRBV20-1 and TRBJ1-3, with 12 bases identical to TRBD1. J gave up 2 bases and V 6 bases, and 11 bases lay outside the gene matches. The CDR3 loop spans 17 amino acids. Germline CDR1 reads DFQATT; CDR2 reads SNEGSKA (reference sequence).

Of note for this clonotype: A much larger clonotype is one base distant, so this may be a read error. This chain links TRBV7-8 with TRBJ2-5, with TRBD2 as a possible D gene (6 bases). Germline V gene lookup returns CDR1 SGHVS and CDR2 FQNEAQ. V gave up 5 bases and J gave up 0 bases, with 10 bases separating them. This CDR3 comprises 14 residues. Here the CDR3 DNA reads TGTGCCAGCAGCGCCCGGGACTACCAAGAGACCCAGTACTTC. Translating it yields CASSARDYQETQYF.

This clonotype was recorded at least ten times. The chain couples TRBV12-3 or TRBV12-4 to TRBJ1-2, with a weak D call TRBD1 (6 bases). V lost 3 bases, J lost 6 bases, and 11 bases lay in between. This CDR3 spans 13 amino acids. The CDR3 coding sequence is TGTGCCAGCAGTTTGCAGGGGAACGATGGCTACACCTTC. It specifies CASSLQGNDGYTF.

This clonotype occurred a few times. The chain combines TRBV7-3 with TRBJ2-5; D gene unclear. The CDR3 contains 15 residues. Germline CDR1 SGHTA, CDR2 FQGTGA. V was cut by 6 bases and J by 2 bases, with 16 bases left in between. The CDR3 DNA is TGTGCCAGCAGTTTACTCGGTGGGCGGCAAGAGACCCAGTACTTC. This codes for CASSLLGGRQETQYF. The variable domain in full, completed from reference TRBV7-3 and TRBJ2-5, reads GAGVSQTPSNKVTEKGKYVELRCDPISGHTALYWYRQSLGQGPEFLIYFQGTGAADDSGLPNDRFFAVRPEGSVSTLKIQRTERGDSAVYLCASSLLGGRQETQYFGPGTRLLVL.

This chain joins TRBV7-9 and TRBJ1-6, with D maybe TRBD1 (6 bases). The CDR3 runs 15 residues. V was cut by 3 bases and J by 8 bases, with 14 bases left in between. The germline V gene encodes CDR1 SEHNR and CDR2 FQNEAQ (reference sequence). For the CDR3, the DNA is TGTGCCAGCAGCTTGGGTGCAGGGGAGTATTCACCCCTCCACTTT. Protein sequence: CASSLGAGEYSPLHF. Full variable domain (outside the CDR3, taken from reference TRBV7-9 and TRBJ1-6): DTGVSQNPRHKITKRGQNVTFRCDPISEHNRLYWYRQTLGQGPEFLTYFQNEAQLEKSRLLSDRFSAERPKGSFSTLEIQRTEQGDSAMYLCASSLGAGEYSPLHFGNGTRLTVT.

This clonotype was found a few times. The CDR3 sequence: CASSQEPISYNQPQHF. In nucleotides, the CDR3 is TGTGCCAGCAGCCAAGAGCCAATCTCGTACAATCAGCCCCAGCATTTT. The V gene is TRBV14, the J gene TRBJ1-5; no firm D call. The CDR3 has 16 amino acids. The V and J ends lost 0 bases and 3 bases respectively, with 12 bases between them. CDR1 and CDR2 from the germline V gene are SGHDN and FVKESK.

The V call is TRBV9, the J call TRBJ1-6; unclear D gene. There are 15 residues in the CDR3. CDR1 is SGDLS, CDR2 YYNGEE, per germline. V was trimmed by 0 bases and J by 8 bases, leaving 12 bases between them. CDR3 sequence reads: CASSVGPAFDSPLHF. DNA for the CDR3: TGTGCCAGCAGCGTAGGCCCGGCTTTCGATTCACCCCTCCACTTT.

The rearrangement joins TRBV29-1 to TRBJ1-2; no clear D. CDR1 is SQVTM, CDR2 ANQGSEA, per germline. Trimming left V 8 bases short and J 8 bases short, with 18 bases between. CDR3 length equals 12 residues. CDR3 loop: CSLAGLERGYTF. The CDR3 DNA follows: TGCAGCTTAGCTGGGCTTGAGAGAGGCTACACCTTC.

J is TRBJ2-5 and V is TRBV2, with 8 bases identical to TRBD1. This CDR3 contains 13 residues. Germline CDR1 and CDR2: SNHLY and FYNNEI. J lost 5 bases, V lost 7 bases, and 6 bases had no gene match. In DNA, the CDR3 is TGTGCCAGCAAGGACAGGGCCTGGGAGACCCAGTACTTC. This sequence encodes CASKDRAWETQYF. Full variable domain (remainder filled in from reference TRBV2 and TRBJ2-5): EPEVTQTPSHQVTQMGQEVILRCVPISNHLYFYWYRQILGQKVEFLVSFYNNEISEKSEIFDDQFSVERPDGSNFTLKIRSTKLEDSAMYFCASKDRAWETQYFGPGTRLLVL.

CDR3 nucleotide sequence: TGCAGCGTTAATAGTGATCCGGGGACTGAAGCTTTCTTT. The encoded protein is CSVNSDPGTEAFF. This sequence joins TRBV29-1 and TRBJ1-1; D not certain. This CDR3 is built from 13 residues. CDR1 and CDR2 from the germline V gene are SQVTM and ANQGSEA. Trimming took off 5 bases at V and 5 bases at J, with 15 bases between the two ends.

The chain combines TRBV11-1 with TRBJ2-5; TRBD2 matches at 7 bases. The CDR3 extends over 14 amino acids. CDR1 SGHAT and CDR2 FQDESV come from the germline V gene (reference sequence). Trimming removed 3 bases from V and 4 bases from J; junction bases left unmatched: 5. CDR3 protein: CASSLEREGETQYF. The CDR3, as DNA: TGTGCCAGCAGCTTGGAGAGGGAGGGAGAGACCCAGTACTTC.

This chain connects TRBV11-2 to TRBJ1-5; D is possibly TRBD1 (5 bases). The CDR3 totals 15 residues. The germline CDR1 and CDR2 sequences are SGHAT and FQNNGV. V gave up 5 bases and J gave up 6 bases, with 17 bases separating them. CDR3 sequence (DNA): TGTGCCAGCAGCCCAGGGACGGTGAACGGTCAGCCCCAGCATTTT. It encodes CASSPGTVNGQPQHF.

This clonotype has just a few counts. A read error may produce the germline difference seen at one junction end. The chain couples TRBV10-3 to TRBJ2-7, with D perhaps given as TRBD1 or TRBD2 (5 bases each). The CDR3 runs to 15 residues. CDR1 is ENHRY and CDR2 is SYGVKD in the germline V gene. CDR3 in amino acids: CASSVPGRSVYEQYF. CDR3 bases: TGTGCCAGCAGTGTACCGGGACGGTCAGTGTACGAGCAGTACTTC.